This T cell receptor beta chain was recovered during a study of T cell responses to AZD1222 COVID-19 vaccine. Study-wide results and caveats: Reportedly, close to half of spike-specific TCRs are directed against unmutated variant regions. White British ancestry dominated among donors, who included more females, and clonal diversity was possibly underestimated. Spike-specific TCRs gained breadth and depth after people received two AZD1222 doses.

Notes on this clone: Its specificity is not known.

The germline V gene has CDR1 MDHEN and CDR2 SYDVKM. V was clipped by 9 bases and J by 11 bases, with 35 bases between them. This CDR3 comprises 18 residues. TCRdb's copy holds only in-frame clones and misses some; the assay was immunoSEQ multiplex PCR. Of more than 250,000 clones in the sample, just over 90% are singletons; the top ten hold 0.5% to 0.7%. The source material was peripheral blood, sampled on day 0 of AZD1222 vaccination. This chain links TRBV28 with TRBJ1-5; D is unresolved. This receptor was identified in an adult in good health. The CDR3, as DNA: TGTGCCAGTCTACAGTTTTTTCGTGATGGGCCCTCCCATTCGGCCCAGCATTTT. It specifies CASLQFFRDGPSHSAQHF.